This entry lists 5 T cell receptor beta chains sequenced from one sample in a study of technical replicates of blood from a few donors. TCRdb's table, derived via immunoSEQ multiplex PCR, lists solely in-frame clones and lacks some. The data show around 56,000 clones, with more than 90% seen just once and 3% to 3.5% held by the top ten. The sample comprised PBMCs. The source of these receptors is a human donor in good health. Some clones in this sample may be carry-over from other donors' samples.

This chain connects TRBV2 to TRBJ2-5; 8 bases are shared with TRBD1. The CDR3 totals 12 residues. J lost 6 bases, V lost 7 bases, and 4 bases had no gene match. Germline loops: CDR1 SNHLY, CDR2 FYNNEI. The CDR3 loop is CASTDREKTQYF. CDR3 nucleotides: TGTGCCAGCACGGACAGGGAGAAGACCCAGTACTTC.

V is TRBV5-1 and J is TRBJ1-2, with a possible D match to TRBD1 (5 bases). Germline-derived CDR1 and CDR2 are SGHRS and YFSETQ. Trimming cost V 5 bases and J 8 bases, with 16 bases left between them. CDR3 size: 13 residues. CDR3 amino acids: CASRYQGNGGYTF. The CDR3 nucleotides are TGCGCCAGCAGATATCAGGGAAATGGGGGCTACACCTTC. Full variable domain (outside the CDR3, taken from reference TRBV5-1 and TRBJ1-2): KAGVTQTPRYLIKTRGQQVTLSCSPISGHRSVSWYQQTPGQGLQFLFEYFSETQRNKGNFPGRFSGRQFSNSRSEMNVSTLELGDSALYLCASRYQGNGGYTFGSGTRLTVV.

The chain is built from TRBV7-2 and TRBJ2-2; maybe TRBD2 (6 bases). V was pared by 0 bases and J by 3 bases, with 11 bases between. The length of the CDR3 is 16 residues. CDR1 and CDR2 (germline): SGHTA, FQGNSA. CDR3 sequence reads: CASSLAASAYTGELFF. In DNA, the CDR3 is TGTGCCAGCAGCTTAGCAGCTAGCGCATACACCGGGGAGCTGTTTTTT.

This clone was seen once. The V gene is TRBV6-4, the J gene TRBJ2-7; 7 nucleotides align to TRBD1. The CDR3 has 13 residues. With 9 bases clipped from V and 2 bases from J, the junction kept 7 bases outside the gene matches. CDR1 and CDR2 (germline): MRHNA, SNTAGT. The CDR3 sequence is CARPWGQTYEQYF. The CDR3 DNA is TGTGCCAGGCCTTGGGGACAGACCTACGAGCAGTACTTC.

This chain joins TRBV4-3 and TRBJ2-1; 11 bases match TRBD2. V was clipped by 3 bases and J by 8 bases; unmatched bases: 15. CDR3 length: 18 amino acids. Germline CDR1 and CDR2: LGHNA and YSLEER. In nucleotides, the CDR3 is TGCGCCAGCAGCCAGGGGTTTTTTAGCGGGAGGGCCCTCGATGAGCAGTTCTTC. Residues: CASSQGFFSGRALDEQFF.